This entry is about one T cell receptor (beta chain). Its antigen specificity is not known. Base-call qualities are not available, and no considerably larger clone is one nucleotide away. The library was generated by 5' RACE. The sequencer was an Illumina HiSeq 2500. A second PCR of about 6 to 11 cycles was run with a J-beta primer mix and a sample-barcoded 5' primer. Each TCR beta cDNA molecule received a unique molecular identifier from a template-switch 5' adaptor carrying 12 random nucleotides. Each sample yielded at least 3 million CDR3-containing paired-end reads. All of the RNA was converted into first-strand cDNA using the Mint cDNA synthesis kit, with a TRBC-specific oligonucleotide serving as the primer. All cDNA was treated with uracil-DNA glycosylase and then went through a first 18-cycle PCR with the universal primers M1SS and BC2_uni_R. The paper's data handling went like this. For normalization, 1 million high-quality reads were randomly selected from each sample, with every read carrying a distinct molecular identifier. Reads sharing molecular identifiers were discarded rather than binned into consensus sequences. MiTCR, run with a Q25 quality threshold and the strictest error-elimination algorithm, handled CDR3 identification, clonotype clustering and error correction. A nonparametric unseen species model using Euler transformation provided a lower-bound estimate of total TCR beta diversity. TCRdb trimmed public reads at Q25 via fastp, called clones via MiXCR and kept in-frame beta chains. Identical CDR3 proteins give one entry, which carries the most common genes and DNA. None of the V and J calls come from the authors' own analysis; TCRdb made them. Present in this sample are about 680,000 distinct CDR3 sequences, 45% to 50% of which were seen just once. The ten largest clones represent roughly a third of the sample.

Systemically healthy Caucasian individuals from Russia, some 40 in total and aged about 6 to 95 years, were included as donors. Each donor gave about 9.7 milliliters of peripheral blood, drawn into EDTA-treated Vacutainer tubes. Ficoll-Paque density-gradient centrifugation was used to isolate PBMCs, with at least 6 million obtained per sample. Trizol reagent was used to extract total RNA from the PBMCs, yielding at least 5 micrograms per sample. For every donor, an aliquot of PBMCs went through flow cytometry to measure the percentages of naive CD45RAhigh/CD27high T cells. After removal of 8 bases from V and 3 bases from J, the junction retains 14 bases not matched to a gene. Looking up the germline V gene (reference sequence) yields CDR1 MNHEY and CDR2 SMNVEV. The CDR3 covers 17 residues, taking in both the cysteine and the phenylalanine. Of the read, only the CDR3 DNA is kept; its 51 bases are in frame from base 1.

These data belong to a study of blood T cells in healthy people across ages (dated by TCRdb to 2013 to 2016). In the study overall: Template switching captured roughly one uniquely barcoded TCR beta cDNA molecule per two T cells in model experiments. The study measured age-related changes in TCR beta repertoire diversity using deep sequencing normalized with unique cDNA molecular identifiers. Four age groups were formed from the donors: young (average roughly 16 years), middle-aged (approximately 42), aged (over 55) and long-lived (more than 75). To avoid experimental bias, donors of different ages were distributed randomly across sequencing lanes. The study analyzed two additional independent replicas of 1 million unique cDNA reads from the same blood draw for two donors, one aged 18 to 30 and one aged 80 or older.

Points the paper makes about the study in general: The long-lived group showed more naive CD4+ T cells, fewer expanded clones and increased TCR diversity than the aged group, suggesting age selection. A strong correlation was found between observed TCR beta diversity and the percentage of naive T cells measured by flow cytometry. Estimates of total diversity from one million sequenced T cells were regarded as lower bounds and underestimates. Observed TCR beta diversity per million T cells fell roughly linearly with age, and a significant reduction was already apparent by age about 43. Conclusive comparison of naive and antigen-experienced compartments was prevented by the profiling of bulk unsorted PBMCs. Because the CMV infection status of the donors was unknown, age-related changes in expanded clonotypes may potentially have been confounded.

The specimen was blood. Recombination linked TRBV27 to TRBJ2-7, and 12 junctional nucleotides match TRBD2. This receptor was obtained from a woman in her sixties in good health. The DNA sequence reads TGTGCCAGCCATCGGGACAGGGGACTAGCGGGCGACTACGAGCAGTACTTC. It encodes CASHRDRGLAGDYEQYF.